This entry features one T cell receptor (beta chain) sequence. What it recognizes is unknown. The data stem from a study of T cell responses to AZD1222 COVID-19 vaccine. Study-level points and caveats: CD4 TCRs linked to vaccination spanned spike, dominating at 160-218 and 743-854. White British ancestry dominated among donors, who included more females, and clonal diversity was possibly underestimated. Repertoires were obtained only post-peak T cell response.

Second doses at about 4 or about 12 weeks were pooled. The protocol was immunoSEQ multiplex PCR, while the TCRdb copy is restricted to in-frame clones and leaves out a portion. This sample yields about 84,000 clones, of which 80% to 90% are seen a single time; about 12% belongs to the top ten. V was cut by 2 bases and J by 7 bases, with 2 bases left in between. This CDR3 has 11 amino acids. From germline, CDR1 is MGHRA and CDR2 YSYEKL. The rearrangement uses TRBV4-1 and TRBJ1-4; no firm D call. Material: peripheral blood, obtained 28 days after the second AZD1222 dose. The clonotype comes from an adult who received the AZD1222 COVID-19 vaccine. CDR3 bases: TGCGCCAGCAGCCAAAGTGAAAAACTGTTTTTT. Amino acids: CASSQSEKLFF.